Presented here are 30 T cell receptor beta chains from one specimen sequenced in a study of cytomegalovirus exposure and HLA in healthy donors. Amplification used 60 Vbeta primers and 13 Jbeta primers. TCRdb's table, derived via immunoSEQ multiplex PCR, lists solely in-frame clones and lacks some. This sample yields about 80,000 clones, of which about 71% are seen a single time; less than 8% belongs to the top ten. The specimen was PBMCs. These receptors were obtained from a middle-aged woman in good health and CMV-seronegative.

The V gene is TRBV25-1, the J gene TRBJ2-7; the D gene is possibly TRBD2 (5 bases). Germline CDR1 reads MGHDK; CDR2 reads SYGVNS. The CDR3 loop spans 12 amino acids. The ends were cut back, 4 bases at V and 7 bases at J, with 11 bases in the middle. The CDR3 sequence: CASSASTGEQYF. The CDR3 region has the DNA TGTGCCAGCAGTGCGTCCACGGGAGAGCAGTACTTC.

This clone was detected only a few times. This chain joins TRBV27 and TRBJ1-5, with a possible D match to TRBD1 (6 bases). CDR1 MNHEY and CDR2 SMNVEV come from the germline V gene (reference sequence). V dropped 3 bases and J dropped 11 bases, with 14 bases sitting between them. This CDR3 has 13 amino acids. The CDR3 DNA reads as TGTGCCAGCAGTTTCTTGTCCGAGGGGGCCCAGCATTTT. This encodes CASSFLSEGAQHF.

The chain links TRBV29-1 to TRBJ2-2; 12 bases line up with TRBD2. The CDR3 totals 15 residues. Germline CDR1 SQVTM, CDR2 ANQGSEA. J lost 1 base, V lost 6 bases, and 3 bases had no gene match. The CDR3 bases are TGCAGCGTCCCGACTAGCGGGAGGAACACCGGGGAGCTGTTTTTT. Its protein is CSVPTSGRNTGELFF.

The chain recombines TRBV6-4 with TRBJ1-5; possibly TRBD1 for D (6 bases). There are 16 residues in the CDR3. Germline CDR1 reads MRHNA; CDR2 reads SNTAGT. Trimming removed 5 bases at V and 0 bases at J, with 14 bases between. For the CDR3, the DNA is TGTGCCAGCAGTAACCCGGGACAAAATAGCAATCAGCCCCAGCATTTT. It is translated as CASSNPGQNSNQPQHF.

The chain carries TRBV19 and TRBJ1-1; 7 nucleotides agree with TRBD1. The CDR3 consists of 13 residues. Trimming took 4 bases from V and 5 from J; bases not matched to a gene: 4. Germline V gene data show CDR1 as LNHDA and CDR2 as SQIVND (reference sequence). The CDR3 loop reads CASSTTGFTEAFF. CDR3 nucleotides: TGTGCCAGTAGTACGACAGGGTTTACTGAAGCTTTCTTT.

The chain uses TRBV9 and TRBJ1-2; D not certain. Germline V gives CDR1 SGDLS, CDR2 YYNGEE. Deletions cut 6 bases from V and 2 bases from J, with 17 bases between. The CDR3 extends over 15 amino acids. For the CDR3, the DNA is TGTGCCAGCACCACGCGGGGAGCATCCAACTATGGCTACACCTTC. Translated: CASTTRGASNYGYTF.

This clone was seen a handful of times. The chain combines TRBV30 with TRBJ2-7; tentative D call: TRBD1 (6 bases). From germline, CDR1 is GTSNPN and CDR2 SVGIG (reference sequence). The V gene lost 3 bases and the J gene lost 10 bases, with 16 bases spanning the gap. The CDR3 loop spans 12 amino acids. CDR3 nucleotides: TGTGCCTGGAGCAGGGGCGAGCCGGCCCAGTACTTC. This gives the protein CAWSRGEPAQYF.

V gene TRBV2 combines with J gene TRBJ1-5; possibly TRBD1 for D (5 bases). This CDR3 has 14 amino acids. The V end lost 1 base, the J end lost 7 bases, and 11 bases lay between the germline ends. Germline CDR1 and CDR2: SNHLY and FYNNEI. CDR3: CASSEDRTDQPQHF. For the CDR3, the DNA is TGTGCCAGCAGTGAAGACAGGACGGACCAGCCCCAGCATTTT.

This rearrangement joins TRBV20-1 to TRBJ2-1; no definite D call. CDR1 and CDR2 from the germline V gene are DFQATT and SNEGSKA (reference sequence). The V and J ends lost 6 bases and 8 bases respectively, with 11 bases between them. This CDR3 comprises 11 residues. The CDR3 reads CSALPFDEQFF. The CDR3 nucleotides are TGCAGTGCCCTCCCTTTTGATGAGCAGTTCTTC.

The chain is built from TRBV4-3 and TRBJ2-7, with a tentative D call TRBD1 (5 bases). From germline, CDR1 is LGHNA and CDR2 YSLEER. CDR3 length equals 14 residues. The ends were cut back, 0 bases at V and 0 bases at J, with 6 bases in the middle. The CDR3: CASSQDDSSYEQYF. The DNA of the CDR3 is TGCGCCAGCAGCCAAGATGACAGCTCCTACGAGCAGTACTTC.

The chain recombines TRBV2 with TRBJ2-3; possible D gene TRBD1, 5 bases. Germline V CDR1 and CDR2: SNHLY, FYNNEI. The CDR3 runs to 13 residues. Trimming removed 8 bases from V and 2 bases from J, with 11 bases in between. The CDR3: CASGTGYTDTQYF. The CDR3 nucleotides are TGTGCCAGCGGTACAGGCTACACAGATACGCAGTATTTT.

The CDR3 nucleotides are TGTGCTAGTGGACTCGGAGGAGGGGAGACCCAGTACTTC. Amino acid sequence: CASGLGGGETQYF. This chain joins TRBV12-5 and TRBJ2-5, with a possible D match to TRBD2 (6 bases). Germline V gene sequence: CDR1 LGHNT, CDR2 FRNRAP. This CDR3 has 13 amino acids. The V gene lost 6 bases and the J gene lost 5 bases, with 13 bases spanning the gap.

The chain recombines TRBV11-2 with TRBJ2-5; 7 nucleotides align to TRBD1. Per the germline V gene, CDR1 is SGHAT and CDR2 is FQNNGV. V was clipped by 1 base and J by 1 base; unmatched bases: 3. The CDR3 sequence is 15 residues long. DNA for the CDR3: TGTGCCAGCAGCTTAGTAGGGGACAGCCAAGAGACCCAGTACTTC. Its translation is CASSLVGDSQETQYF.

CDR3 protein: CASSYRDRVSGEQYF. CDR3 DNA: TGTGCCAGCAGTTACCGGGACAGGGTAAGCGGCGAGCAGTACTTC. The chain couples TRBV28 to TRBJ2-7; 9 bases agree with TRBD1. This CDR3 has 15 amino acids. With 4 bases clipped from V and 6 bases from J, the junction kept 10 bases outside the gene matches. Germline CDR1 MDHEN, CDR2 SYDVKM.

Of note for this clone: Germline is not matched at one junction end, which may reflect a read error. The chain joins TRBV5-4 to TRBJ1-1; TRBD1 matches at 10 bases. CDR3 size: 14 residues. The germline V gene encodes CDR1 SGHNT and CDR2 YYREEE (reference sequence). The CDR3 region has the DNA TGTGCCAGCAGCTCGGGACAGGGGAACTCTGAAGCTTTCTTT. Protein: CASSSGQGNSEAFF.

This chain links TRBV7-6 with TRBJ2-2; no definite D call. V dropped 3 bases and J dropped 2 bases, with 4 bases sitting between them. Germline V gene sequence: CDR1 SGHVS, CDR2 FNYEAQ. The CDR3 contains 13 residues. The CDR3 loop reads CASSLRNTGELFF. The CDR3 DNA is TGTGCCAGCAGCTTGAGAAACACCGGGGAGCTGTTTTTT. The full variable domain, with the rest looked up from reference TRBV7-6 and TRBJ2-2, is GAGVSQSPRYKVTKRGQDVALRCDPISGHVSLYWYRQALGQGPEFLTYFNYEAQQDKSGLPNDRFSAERPEGSISTLTIQRTEQRDSAMYRCASSLRNTGELFFGEGSRLTVL.

The rearrangement joins TRBV4-1 to TRBJ1-1; unclear D gene. This CDR3 has 14 amino acids. V dropped 4 bases and J dropped 0 bases, with 9 bases sitting between them. Germline CDR1 and CDR2: MGHRA and YSYEKL. CDR3 bases: TGCGCCAGCAGCCCACTGGAGCTGAACACTGAAGCTTTCTTT. Its translation: CASSPLELNTEAFF.

This clone was detected a few times. V and J are TRBV27 and TRBJ2-1, with 10 bases that match TRBD1. Germline V gene lookup returns CDR1 MNHEY and CDR2 SMNVEV (reference sequence). V trimming: 4 bases; J trimming: 3 bases; junction bases outside the gene matches: 6. CDR3 size: 16 residues. The CDR3 DNA follows: TGTGCCAGCAGTTACGCCCGGGACAGGGGCTACAATGAGCAGTTCTTC. Translating it yields CASSYARDRGYNEQFF.

V usage is TRBV29-1 and J usage is TRBJ1-1; tentative D call: TRBD1 (6 bases). V dropped 5 bases and J dropped 4 bases, with 11 bases sitting between them. Germline values: CDR1 SQVTM, CDR2 ANQGSEA. This CDR3 region has 12 residues. The CDR3 loop is CSVKNRVTEAFF. In DNA form, the CDR3 reads TGCAGCGTTAAAAACAGGGTCACTGAAGCTTTCTTT.

The rearrangement links TRBV28 to TRBJ1-2, with unresolved D. The V gene's germline CDR1 is MDHEN and CDR2 SYDVKM. The V end lost 1 base, the J end lost 1 base, and 4 bases lay between the germline ends. The length of the CDR3 is 13 residues. The chain's CDR3 is CASSLSLNYGYTF. CDR3 coding DNA: TGTGCCAGCAGTTTATCCCTTAACTATGGCTACACCTTC.

The chain uses TRBV9 and TRBJ1-1; D is undetermined. CDR3 length: 12 residues. V was cut by 5 bases and J by 2 bases, with 7 bases left in between. Germline CDR1 SGDLS, CDR2 YYNGEE. In DNA form, the CDR3 reads TGTGCCAGCAGTTCCTATAACACTGAAGCTTTCTTT. Its protein product is CASSSYNTEAFF.

Only one count was recorded for this clone. The CDR3 region is CASSFDRGFNEKLFF. The CDR3 coding sequence is TGTGCCAGCAGCTTCGACAGGGGATTTAATGAAAAACTGTTTTTT. This chain connects TRBV7-6 to TRBJ1-4, with 8 bases aligning to TRBD1. This CDR3 is 15 amino acids long. CDR1 is SGHVS, CDR2 FNYEAQ, per germline. Trimming took 3 bases from V and 4 from J; bases not matched to a gene: 4.

This clone showed up just once. The chain is built from TRBV2 and TRBJ1-2, with no clear D. Looked up from germline, CDR1 is SNHLY and CDR2 is FYNNEI. CDR3 size: 13 residues. V shed 6 bases and J shed 7 bases, with 15 bases lying between them. The CDR3, as DNA: TGTGCCAGCAGATGGACTTCCCCAGGTGGCTACACCTTC. Protein sequence: CASRWTSPGGYTF.

The chain links TRBV29-1 to TRBJ2-7, with 7 bases that match TRBD1. This CDR3 spans 12 amino acids. V shed 5 bases, J shed 5 bases, and the junction held 6 bases outside the gene matches. Germline values: CDR1 SQVTM, CDR2 ANQGSEA. The CDR3 DNA is TGCAGCGTTTCTACAGGGGACCACGAGCAGTACTTC. It encodes CSVSTGDHEQYF.

This chain uses TRBV6-5 with TRBJ1-1, with D possibly being TRBD1 (5 bases). Between the trimmed V and J ends, which lost 2 bases and 1 base, there was a span of 8 bases. The germline V gene has CDR1 MNHEY and CDR2 SVGAGI. This CDR3 is built from 14 residues. The CDR3 region is CASSYLDRNTEAFF. Here the CDR3 DNA reads TGTGCCAGCAGTTACCTCGACAGGAACACTGAAGCTTTCTTT.

This chain uses TRBV5-1 with TRBJ2-3; 7 positions match TRBD1. Germline CDR1 SGHRS, CDR2 YFSETQ. The CDR3 runs to 16 residues. The V and J ends lost 4 bases and 4 bases, in that order; junction bases with no gene match: 12. The CDR3 bases are TGCGCCAGCAGCCCGACGAGGGGGCCCAAACCAGATACGCAGTATTTT. Amino acids: CASSPTRGPKPDTQYF.

DNA for the CDR3: TGTGCCATCAGACGGACAGAGAACACTGAAGCTTTCTTT. It encodes CAIRRTENTEAFF. The genes are TRBV10-3 and TRBJ1-1; TRBD1 might be the D (6 bases). V was clipped by 6 bases and J by 1 base, with 9 bases between them. Germline lookup yields CDR1 ENHRY and CDR2 SYGVKD. CDR3 length: 13 residues.

The chain recombines TRBV29-1 with TRBJ1-1, with TRBD1 as a possible D gene (5 bases). CDR1 SQVTM and CDR2 ANQGSEA come from the germline V gene. The V end was cut by 6 bases, the J end by 5 bases, with 19 bases between. The CDR3 is 14 residues long. In DNA form, the CDR3 reads TGCAGCGTAGGACCTCAGGGTTCGATGACTGAAGCTTTCTTT. Protein sequence: CSVGPQGSMTEAFF.

The genes are TRBV29-1 and TRBJ2-7; D may be TRBD1 (6 bases). This CDR3 spans 12 amino acids. V was cut by 3 bases and J by 2 bases, with 8 bases left in between. CDR1 and CDR2 (germline): SQVTM, ANQGSEA. CDR3 amino acids: CSVEDSPYEQYF. The CDR3 coding sequence is TGCAGCGTTGAGGACAGCCCCTACGAGCAGTACTTC.

V and J are TRBV2 and TRBJ2-7; D remains unclear. CDR1 SNHLY and CDR2 FYNNEI come from the germline V gene. The CDR3 totals 14 residues. V lost 8 bases to trimming and J lost 0 bases, with 14 bases between them. In DNA, the CDR3 is TGTGCCAGCCGGTTCTCACCCGGCTCCTACGAGCAGTACTTC. Residues: CASRFSPGSYEQYF. The full variable domain, in which reference TRBV2 and TRBJ2-7 provide the parts outside the CDR3, is EPEVTQTPSHQVTQMGQEVILRCVPISNHLYFYWYRQILGQKVEFLVSFYNNEISEKSEIFDDQFSVERPDGSNFTLKIRSTKLEDSAMYFCASRFSPGSYEQYFGPGTRLTVT.